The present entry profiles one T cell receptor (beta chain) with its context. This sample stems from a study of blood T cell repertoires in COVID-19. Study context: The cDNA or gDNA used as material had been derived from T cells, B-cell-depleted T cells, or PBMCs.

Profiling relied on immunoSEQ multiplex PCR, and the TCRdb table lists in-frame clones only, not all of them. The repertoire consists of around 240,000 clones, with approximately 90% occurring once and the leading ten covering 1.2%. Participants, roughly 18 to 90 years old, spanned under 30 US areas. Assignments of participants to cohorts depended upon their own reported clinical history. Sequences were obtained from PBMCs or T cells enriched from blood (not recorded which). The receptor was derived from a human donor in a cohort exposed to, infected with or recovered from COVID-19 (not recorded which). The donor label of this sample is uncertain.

The CDR3 DNA follows: TGCGCCAGCCGGGGTACCGGGGAGCTGTTTTTT. This translates into CASRGTGELFF. The chain is built from TRBV5-1 and TRBJ2-2; perhaps TRBD2 as D (5 bases). The CDR3 length is 11 residues. V gave up 7 bases and J gave up 5 bases, with 6 bases separating them. Germline V gives CDR1 SGHRS, CDR2 YFSETQ.